The clone carrying this T cell receptor beta chain appeared many times. This entry comes from a study of Graves' ophthalmopathy and Graves' hyperthyroidism. CDR3 regions of TCR beta were amplified from RNA transcripts. HTBI-primed first-round RT-PCR preceded second-round multiplex PCR. TCRdb independently ran MiXCR on the multiplex PCR reads; one entry per CDR3 protein. The table shows 340,000 or so distinct CDR3 sequences, with roughly 17% occurring only once. Input material: peripheral blood. This clonotype originated in an adult man with Graves' ophthalmopathy.

The CDR3 DNA reads as TGTGCCAGCAGCTTAGCAGACAGGCATTGGGTTTCACCCCTCCACTTT. Translation: CASSLADRHWVSPLHF. V usage is TRBV7-2 and J usage is TRBJ1-6, with a possible D match to TRBD1 (6 bases). Trimming took 0 bases from V and 9 from J, leaving 15 bases between them. Germline V lookup: CDR1 SGHTA, CDR2 FQGNSA. The CDR3 covers 16 residues. Combining the CDR3 with reference TRBV7-2 and TRBJ1-6 gives the whole variable domain GAGVSQSPSNKVTEKGKDVELRCDPISGHTALYWYRQSLGQGLEFLIYFQGNSAPDKSGLPSDRFSAERTGGSVSTLTIQRTQQEDSAVYLCASSLADRHWVSPLHFGNGTRLTVT.